The entry that follows covers one T cell receptor (beta chain) sequence. The antigen remains undetermined. 60 Vbeta and 13 Jbeta primers were used in PCR. The method was immunoSEQ multiplex PCR; TCRdb's version includes in-frame clones alone and lacks a portion of them. Found here are approximately 110,000 clones; the top ten clones hold 2% to 2.5%. This record belongs to a study of cytomegalovirus exposure and HLA in healthy donors. Study outcomes and limitations: Whilst most TCR sequences proved rare, a subset of public TCRs occurred across many donors. It is likely that the observed cluster of highly shared sequence variants was a sequencing artifact.

J lost 1 base, V lost 6 bases, and 4 bases had no gene match. Looked up from germline, CDR1 is SGHRS and CDR2 is YFSETQ. The CDR3 is made up of 14 amino acids. The receptor's source is a man in his forties in good health and CMV-seronegative. The chain recombines TRBV5-1 with TRBJ2-3, with 8 bases that match TRBD1. Sequencing was performed on PBMCs. Here the CDR3 DNA reads TGCGCCAGCACCGTGGGACAGGGCACAGATACGCAGTATTTT. Protein: CASTVGQGTDTQYF.